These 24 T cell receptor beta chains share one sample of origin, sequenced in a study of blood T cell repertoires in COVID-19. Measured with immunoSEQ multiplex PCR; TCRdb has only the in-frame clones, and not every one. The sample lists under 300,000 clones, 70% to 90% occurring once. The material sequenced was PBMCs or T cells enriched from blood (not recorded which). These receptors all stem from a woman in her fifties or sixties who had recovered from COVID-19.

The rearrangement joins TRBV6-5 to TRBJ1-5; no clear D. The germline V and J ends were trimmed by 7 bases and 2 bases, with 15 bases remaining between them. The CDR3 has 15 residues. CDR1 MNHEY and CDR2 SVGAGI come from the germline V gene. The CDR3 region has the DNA TGTGCCAGCATTCTAGGGAGTTCTGGCAATCAGCCCCAGCATTTT. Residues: CASILGSSGNQPQHF.

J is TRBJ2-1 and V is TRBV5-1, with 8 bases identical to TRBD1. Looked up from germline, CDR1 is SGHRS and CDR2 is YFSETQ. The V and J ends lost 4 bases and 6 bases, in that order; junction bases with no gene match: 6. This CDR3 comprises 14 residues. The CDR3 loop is CASSPDRAGNEQFF. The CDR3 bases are TGCGCCAGCAGCCCGGACAGGGCCGGCAATGAGCAGTTCTTC.

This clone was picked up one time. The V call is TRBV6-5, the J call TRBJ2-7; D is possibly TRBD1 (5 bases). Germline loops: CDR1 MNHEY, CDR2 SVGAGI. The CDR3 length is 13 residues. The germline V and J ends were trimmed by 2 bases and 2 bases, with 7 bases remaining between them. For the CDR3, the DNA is TGTGCCAGCAGTTACGGCAGGGCCTACGAGCAGTACTTC. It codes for CASSYGRAYEQYF.

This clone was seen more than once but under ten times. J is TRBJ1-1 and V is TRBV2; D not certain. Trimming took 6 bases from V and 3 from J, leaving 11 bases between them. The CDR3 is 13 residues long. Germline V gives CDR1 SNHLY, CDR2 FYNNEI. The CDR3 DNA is TGTGCCAGCAGCCTTGGTGGAGACACTGAAGCTTTCTTT. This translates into CASSLGGDTEAFF.

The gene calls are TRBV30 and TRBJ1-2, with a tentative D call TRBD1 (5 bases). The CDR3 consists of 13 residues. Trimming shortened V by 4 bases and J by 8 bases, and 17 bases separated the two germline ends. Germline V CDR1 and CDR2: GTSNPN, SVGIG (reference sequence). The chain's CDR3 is CAWNDLQGYGYTF. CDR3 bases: TGTGCCTGGAACGACCTCCAGGGTTACGGCTACACCTTC.

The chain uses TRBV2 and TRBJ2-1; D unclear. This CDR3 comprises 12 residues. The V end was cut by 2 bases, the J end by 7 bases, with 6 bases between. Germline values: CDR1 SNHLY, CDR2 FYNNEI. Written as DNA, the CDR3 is TGTGCCAGCAGTGAAAGAGGAAATGAGCAGTTCTTC. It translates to CASSERGNEQFF.

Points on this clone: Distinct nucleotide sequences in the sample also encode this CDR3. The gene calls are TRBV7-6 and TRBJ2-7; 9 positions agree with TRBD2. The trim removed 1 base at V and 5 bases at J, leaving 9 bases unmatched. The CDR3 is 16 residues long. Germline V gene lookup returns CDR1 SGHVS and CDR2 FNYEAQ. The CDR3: CASSLGGGRALDEQYF. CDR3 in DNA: TGTGCCAGCAGCTTAGGTGGCGGGAGGGCCTTAGACGAGCAGTACTTC.

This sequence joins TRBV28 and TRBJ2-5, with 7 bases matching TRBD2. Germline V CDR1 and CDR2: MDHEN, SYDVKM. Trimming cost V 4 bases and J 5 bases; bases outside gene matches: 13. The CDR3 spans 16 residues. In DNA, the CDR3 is TGTGCCAGCAGTTCCCGGCGGGGGAGGGGAATGGAGACCCAGTACTTC. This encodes CASSSRRGRGMETQYF.

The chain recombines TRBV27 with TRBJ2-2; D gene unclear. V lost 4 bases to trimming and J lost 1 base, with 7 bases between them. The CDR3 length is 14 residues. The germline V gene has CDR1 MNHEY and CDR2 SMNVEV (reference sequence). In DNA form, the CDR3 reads TGTGCCAGCAGTTATAACTGGAACACCGGGGAGCTGTTTTTT. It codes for CASSYNWNTGELFF.

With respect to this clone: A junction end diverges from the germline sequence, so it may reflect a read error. CDR3 residues: CASGQPGWWEKLFF. DNA for the CDR3: TGCGCCAGCGGCCAACCGGGATGGTGGGAAAAACTGTTTTTT. The chain links TRBV4-1 to TRBJ1-4; D gene unclear. Germline CDR1 is MGHRA and CDR2 is YSYEKL. The CDR3 runs 14 residues.

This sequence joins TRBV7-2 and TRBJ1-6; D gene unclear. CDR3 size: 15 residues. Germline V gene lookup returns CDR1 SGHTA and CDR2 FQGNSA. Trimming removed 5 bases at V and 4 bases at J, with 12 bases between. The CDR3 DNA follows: TGTGCCAGCAGCAACTCCCTCCCTTATAATTCACCCCTCCACTTT. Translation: CASSNSLPYNSPLHF.

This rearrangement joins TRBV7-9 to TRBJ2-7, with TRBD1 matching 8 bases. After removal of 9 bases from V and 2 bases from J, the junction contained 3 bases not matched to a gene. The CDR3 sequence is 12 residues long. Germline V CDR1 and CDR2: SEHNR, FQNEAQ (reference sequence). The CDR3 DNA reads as TGTGCCAGTAGACAGGGGACCTACGAGCAGTACTTC. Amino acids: CASRQGTYEQYF.

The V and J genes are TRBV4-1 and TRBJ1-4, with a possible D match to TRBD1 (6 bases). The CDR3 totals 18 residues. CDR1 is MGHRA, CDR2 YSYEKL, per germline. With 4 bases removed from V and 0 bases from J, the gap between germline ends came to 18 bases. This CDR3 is CASSPGTLSDTTNEKLFF. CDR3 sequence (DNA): TGCGCCAGCAGCCCCGGGACACTCTCCGACACAACTAATGAAAAACTGTTTTTT.

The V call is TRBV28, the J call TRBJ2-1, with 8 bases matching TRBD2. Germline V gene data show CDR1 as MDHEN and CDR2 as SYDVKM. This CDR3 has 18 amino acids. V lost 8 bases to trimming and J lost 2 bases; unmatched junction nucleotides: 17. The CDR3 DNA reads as TGTGCCAGCCGGGGGTTTAGGCGGGAGGATTCACCCTACAATGAGCAGTTCTTC. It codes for CASRGFRREDSPYNEQFF.

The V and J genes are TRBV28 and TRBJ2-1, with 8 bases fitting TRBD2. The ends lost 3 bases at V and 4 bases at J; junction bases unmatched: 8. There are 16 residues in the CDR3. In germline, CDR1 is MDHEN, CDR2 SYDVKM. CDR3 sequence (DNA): TGTGCCAGCAGTTTTACCCTGCGGGAGGCTTACAATGAGCAGTTCTTC. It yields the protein CASSFTLREAYNEQFF.

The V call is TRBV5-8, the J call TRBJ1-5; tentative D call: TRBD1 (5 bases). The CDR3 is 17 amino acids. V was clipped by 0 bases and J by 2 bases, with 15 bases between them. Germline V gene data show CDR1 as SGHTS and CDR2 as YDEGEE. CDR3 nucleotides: TGTGCCAGCAGCTTGGGGTTAGGGGTGATTCGCAATCAGCCCCAGCATTTT. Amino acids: CASSLGLGVIRNQPQHF.

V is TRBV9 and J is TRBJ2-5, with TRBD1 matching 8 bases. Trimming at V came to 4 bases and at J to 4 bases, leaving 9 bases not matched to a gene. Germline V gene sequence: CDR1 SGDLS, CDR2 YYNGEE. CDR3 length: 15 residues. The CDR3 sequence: CASSPRTGFGETQYF. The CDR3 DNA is TGTGCCAGCAGCCCCAGGACAGGGTTCGGAGAGACCCAGTACTTC.

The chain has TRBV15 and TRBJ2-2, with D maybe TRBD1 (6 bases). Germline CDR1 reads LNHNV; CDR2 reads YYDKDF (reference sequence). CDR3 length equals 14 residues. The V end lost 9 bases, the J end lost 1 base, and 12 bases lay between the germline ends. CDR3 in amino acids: CATKMTGNTGELFF. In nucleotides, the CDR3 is TGTGCCACGAAAATGACAGGGAACACCGGGGAGCTGTTTTTT.

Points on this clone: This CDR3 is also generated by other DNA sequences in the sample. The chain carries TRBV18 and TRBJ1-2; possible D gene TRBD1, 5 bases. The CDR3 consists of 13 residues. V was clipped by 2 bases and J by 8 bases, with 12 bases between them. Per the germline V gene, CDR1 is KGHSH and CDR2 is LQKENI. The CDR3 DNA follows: TGTGCCAGCTCACCATCTGACAGTCGAGGCTACACCTTC. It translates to CASSPSDSRGYTF.

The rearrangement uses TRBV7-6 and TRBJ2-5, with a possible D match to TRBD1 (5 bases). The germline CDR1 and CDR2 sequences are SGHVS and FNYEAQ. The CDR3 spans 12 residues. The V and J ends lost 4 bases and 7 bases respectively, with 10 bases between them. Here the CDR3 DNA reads TGTGCCAGCAGCTCAACAGGCCTGACCCAGTACTTC. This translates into CASSSTGLTQYF. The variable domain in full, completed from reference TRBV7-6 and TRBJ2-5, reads GAGVSQSPRYKVTKRGQDVALRCDPISGHVSLYWYRQALGQGPEFLTYFNYEAQQDKSGLPNDRFSAERPEGSISTLTIQRTEQRDSAMYRCASSSTGLTQYFGPGTRLLVL.

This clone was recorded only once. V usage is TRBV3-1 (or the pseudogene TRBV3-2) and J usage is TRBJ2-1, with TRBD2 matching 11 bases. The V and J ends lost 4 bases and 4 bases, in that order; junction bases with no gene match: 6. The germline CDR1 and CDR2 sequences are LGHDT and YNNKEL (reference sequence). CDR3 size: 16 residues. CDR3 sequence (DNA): TGTGCCAGCAGCCTTCTAGCGGGAGGATGGTACAATGAGCAGTTCTTC. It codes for CASSLLAGGWYNEQFF.

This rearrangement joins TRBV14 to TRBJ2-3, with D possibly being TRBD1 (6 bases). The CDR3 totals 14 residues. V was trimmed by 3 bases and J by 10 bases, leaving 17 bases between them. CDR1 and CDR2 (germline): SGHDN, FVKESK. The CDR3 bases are TGTGCCAGCAGCCACCCTCATGTGGACAGTCCGCAGTATTTT. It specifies CASSHPHVDSPQYF. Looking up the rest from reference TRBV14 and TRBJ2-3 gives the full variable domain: EAGVTQFPSHSVIEKGQTVTLRCDPISGHDNLYWYRRVMGKEIKFLLHFVKESKQDESGMPNNRFLAERTGGTYSTLKVQPAELEDSGVYFCASSHPHVDSPQYFGPGTRLTVL.

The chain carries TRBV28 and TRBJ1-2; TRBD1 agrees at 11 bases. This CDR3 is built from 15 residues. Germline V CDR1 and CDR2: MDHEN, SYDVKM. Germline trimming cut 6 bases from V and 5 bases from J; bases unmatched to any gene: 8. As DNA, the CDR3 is TGTGCCAGCAGCCTTGGGACAGGGGGTAAATATGGCTACACCTTC. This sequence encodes CASSLGTGGKYGYTF.

CDR3 sequence reads: CASHIQGEQYF. For the CDR3, the DNA is TGTGCCAGCCACATACAGGGCGAGCAGTACTTC. This chain uses TRBV2 with TRBJ2-7; possible D gene TRBD1, 6 bases. The CDR3 is 11 amino acids. Germline V gene lookup returns CDR1 SNHLY and CDR2 FYNNEI. The V end was cut by 8 bases, the J end by 6 bases, with 11 bases between.